The table lists the clone carrying this TCR beta chain with a count of one. These data come from a study of blood T cell repertoires in COVID-19. Study in general: The analysed material was cDNA or gDNA that came from T cells, B-cell-depleted T cells, or PBMCs.

With V trimmed by 5 bases and J by 3 bases, 11 bases remained unmatched. The CDR3 contains 17 residues. The germline V gene encodes CDR1 LNHDA and CDR2 SQIVND (reference sequence). Methods used by the authors: The assay estimated nucleated cells by amplifying reference gene primers. Method: immunoSEQ multiplex PCR; TCRdb's copy keeps in-frame clones and lacks some. The V and J calls and clone size were taken over from that table, and D and trimming were inferred from the DNA. This table has around 29,000 clones, around 89% appearing once. The rearrangement joins TRBV19 to TRBJ2-3, with 10 bases fitting TRBD1. The sequenced sample was peripheral blood. The sequence came from a man between 60 and 75 years old with acute or convalescent COVID-19. The CDR3 DNA sequence: TGTGCCAGTAGTTTACCCCCGGACAGGGGGAGGACAGATACGCAGTATTTT. Translated: CASSLPPDRGRTDTQYF.